Sequencing of this T cell receptor beta chain was carried out in a study of regulatory T cells in long-lasting Graves disease. Building of the TCR beta libraries involved iRepertoire HTBI primers and Arm-PCR of CDR3 regions. Using its own MiXCR run on the multiplex PCR reads, TCRdb lists one record per CDR3 protein. The data contain 440,000 or so distinct CDR3 sequences, 16% of them singletons. Time point given: newly diagnosed GD, antithyroid drugs for less than 3 months. Following extraction of RNA from PBMCs, that RNA was used to make the TCR library. This clonotype was recorded at least ten times. Its cognate antigen is unknown. Notes on the study in general: Favoring TRBV28, TRBJ1-2 and TRBJ2-5 was a feature seen in persistent disease. Possibly, accuracy suffered from the small sample size. Persistent patients shared more public clonotypes (over 2,500) than new patients (under 1,000).

V was cut by 3 bases and J by 5 bases, with 10 bases left in between. Germline V lookup: CDR1 DFQATT, CDR2 SNEGSKA (reference sequence). This CDR3 comprises 12 residues. The same sample was also studied in work on T cells in Graves' hyperthyroidism and ophthalmopathy. As that report states: The HTBI primer set drove a first-round RT-PCR of the TCR CDR3.

The sample was peripheral blood mononuclear cells (PBMCs), taken at new diagnosis, from a patient treated with antithyroid drugs. V usage is TRBV20-1 and J usage is TRBJ1-2; D is ambiguous. This receptor was identified in a young woman with Graves disease. CDR3 in amino acids: CSASVASYGYTF. DNA of the CDR3: TGCAGTGCTAGTGTCGCCTCGTATGGCTACACCTTC.